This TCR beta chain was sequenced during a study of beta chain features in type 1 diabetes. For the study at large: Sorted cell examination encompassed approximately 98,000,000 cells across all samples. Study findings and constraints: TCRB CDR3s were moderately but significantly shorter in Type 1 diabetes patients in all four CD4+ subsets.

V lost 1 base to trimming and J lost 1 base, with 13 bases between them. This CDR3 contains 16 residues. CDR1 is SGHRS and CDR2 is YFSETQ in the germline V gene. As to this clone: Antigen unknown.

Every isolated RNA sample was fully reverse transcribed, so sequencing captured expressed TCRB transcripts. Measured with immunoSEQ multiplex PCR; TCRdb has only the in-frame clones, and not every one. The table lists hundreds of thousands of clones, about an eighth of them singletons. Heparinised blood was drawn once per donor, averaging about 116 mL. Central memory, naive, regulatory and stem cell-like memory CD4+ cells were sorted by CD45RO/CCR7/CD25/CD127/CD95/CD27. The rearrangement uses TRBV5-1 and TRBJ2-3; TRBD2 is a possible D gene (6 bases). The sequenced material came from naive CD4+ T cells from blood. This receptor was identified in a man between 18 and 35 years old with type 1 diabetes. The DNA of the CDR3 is TGCGCCAGCAGCTTGTCGTTGGGGACTCGCACAGATACGCAGTATTTT. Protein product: CASSLSLGTRTDTQYF.